These 29 T cell receptor beta chains originate from one sample sequenced in a study of blood T cell repertoires in COVID-19 (dated by TCRdb to 2020 to 2022). The method behind the library was the immunoSEQ multiplex PCR assay. The clones in this table, taken by TCRdb from immuneACCESS, are in-frame only. Not every clone is retained; where verified, under half of the shortfall comes from an unresolved V gene, and the cause of the rest is unknown. The sample table contains 200,000 to 250,000 clones; only one count was recorded for about 84% of them. Roughly 12% of the sample lies in the top ten. Sequencing was performed on peripheral blood. These receptors were obtained from a human donor in a cohort sampled during active COVID-19.

This rearrangement joins TRBV4-3 to TRBJ2-7; TRBD2 aligns across 9 bases. CDR3 length: 15 amino acids. Germline-derived CDR1 and CDR2 are LGHNA and YSLEER. V was pared by 0 bases and J by 7 bases, with 7 bases of the junction left unmatched. This CDR3 reads CASSQDRLAGREQYF. The CDR3 DNA reads TGCGCCAGCAGCCAAGATAGGCTAGCGGGGCGGGAGCAGTACTTC.

The genes are TRBV2 and TRBJ2-7, with 10 bases aligning to TRBD1. With V trimmed by 7 bases and J by 6 bases, 6 bases remained unmatched. The CDR3 loop spans 13 amino acids. The germline CDR1 and CDR2 sequences are SNHLY and FYNNEI. CDR3 residues: CASMTGGPGEQYF. The CDR3 DNA reads as TGTGCCAGCATGACAGGGGGCCCGGGCGAGCAGTACTTC. Full variable domain (outside the CDR3, taken from reference TRBV2 and TRBJ2-7): EPEVTQTPSHQVTQMGQEVILRCVPISNHLYFYWYRQILGQKVEFLVSFYNNEISEKSEIFDDQFSVERPDGSNFTLKIRSTKLEDSAMYFCASMTGGPGEQYFGPGTRLTVT.

This clone was counted only a few times. The V call is TRBV24-1, the J call TRBJ2-1, with 7 bases identical to TRBD2. Germline V gives CDR1 KGHDR, CDR2 SFDVKD. The junction had 9 bases not matched to a gene; V was cut back by 2 bases and J by 9 bases. This CDR3 region has 15 residues. CDR3 amino acids: CATSDSRGGVGEQFF. For the CDR3, the DNA is TGTGCCACCAGTGATTCTCGTGGGGGGGTGGGTGAGCAGTTCTTC.

The chain recombines TRBV7-9 with TRBJ2-3; tentatively, D is TRBD2 (5 bases). With 1 base removed from V and 2 bases from J, the gap between germline ends came to 10 bases. This CDR3 has 15 amino acids. The germline CDR1 and CDR2 sequences are SEHNR and FQNEAQ (reference sequence). The CDR3 here is CASSLEAGYTDTQYF. DNA of the CDR3: TGTGCCAGCAGCTTAGAGGCGGGTTACACAGATACGCAGTATTTT.

J is TRBJ1-2 and V is TRBV18; 7 nucleotides line up with TRBD1. The CDR3 has 14 residues. CDR1 and CDR2 from the germline V gene are KGHSH and LQKENI. Losses at the gene ends were 6 bases for V and 4 bases for J; bases not matched to a gene: 8. In DNA, the CDR3 is TGTGCCAGCTCGCCTGGGACAGAGGTCTATGGCTACACCTTC. Translation: CASSPGTEVYGYTF.

This chain connects TRBV28 to TRBJ2-7; TRBD1 is a possible D gene (5 bases). Between the trimmed V and J ends, which lost 4 bases and 3 bases, there was a span of 7 bases. Per germline, CDR1 MDHEN and CDR2 SYDVKM. This CDR3 is 12 amino acids long. Here the CDR3 DNA reads TGTGCCAGCAGTTGGGGCGTCTACGAGCAGTACTTC. Translated, it gives CASSWGVYEQYF. Looking up the rest from reference TRBV28 and TRBJ2-7 gives the full variable domain: DVKVTQSSRYLVKRTGEKVFLECVQDMDHENMFWYRQDPGLGLRLIYFSYDVKMKEKGDIPEGYSVSREKKERFSLILESASTNQTSMYLCASSWGVYEQYFGPGTRLTVT.

CDR3 nucleotides: TGTGCCAGCAACAGCGGGGGGTGGAACACTGAAGCTTTCTTT. Amino acids: CASNSGGWNTEAFF. The chain has TRBV19 and TRBJ1-1; weak D call: TRBD1 (5 bases). The V end was cut by 9 bases, the J end by 1 base, with 15 bases between. Per germline, CDR1 LNHDA and CDR2 SQIVND (reference sequence). This CDR3 spans 14 amino acids.

This clone was seen once. This chain links TRBV10-3 with TRBJ1-5, with 11 bases matching TRBD1. The CDR3 sequence is 14 residues long. V lost 4 bases, J lost 5 bases, and 1 base stayed unmatched. The germline V gene encodes CDR1 ENHRY and CDR2 SYGVKD. CDR3 region: CAISGDRGDQPQHF. The CDR3 DNA reads TGTGCCATCAGTGGGGACAGGGGGGATCAGCCCCAGCATTTT.

This clone has only a few counts. Sequence at one end of the junction differs from germline and may be a read error. The chain carries TRBV6-1 and TRBJ2-7; the D gene is possibly TRBD1 (6 bases). From germline, CDR1 is MNHNS and CDR2 SASEGT. This CDR3 region has 14 residues. CDR3 residues: CASSEADRSYEQYF. Here the CDR3 DNA reads TGTGCCAGCAGCGAAGCGGACAGATCTTACGAGCAGTACTTC.

This clone appeared once. The V call is TRBV4-1, the J call TRBJ2-7, with D possibly matching TRBD2 (5 bases). The germline gives CDR1 MGHRA, CDR2 YSYEKL. V lost 1 base and J 3 bases, leaving 10 bases between the germline ends. There are 14 residues in the CDR3. Here the CDR3 DNA reads TGCGCCAGCAGCCAAGCGGGGTTCGGCTACGAGCAGTACTTC. Translating it yields CASSQAGFGYEQYF.

The J gene is TRBJ1-5, the V gene TRBV6-2 or TRBV6-3; D is undetermined. Germline assignment: CDR1 MNHEY and CDR2 SVGEGT. This CDR3 has 14 amino acids. V was trimmed by 6 bases and J by 5 bases, leaving 14 bases between them. Here the CDR3 reads CASSSGGSYQPQHF. Here the CDR3 DNA reads TGTGCCAGCAGCTCGGGTGGGAGCTATCAGCCCCAGCATTTT.

The genes are TRBV4-1 and TRBJ1-3; D not resolved. CDR1 is MGHRA, CDR2 YSYEKL, per germline. The CDR3 has 14 residues. V was trimmed by 1 base and J by 7 bases, leaving 11 bases between them. CDR3 sequence reads: CASSQGGIENTIYF. For the CDR3, the DNA is TGCGCCAGCAGCCAAGGAGGGATTGAGAACACCATATATTTT.

The rearrangement joins TRBV4-1 to TRBJ1-1, with TRBD1 matching over 10 bases. Losses at the gene ends were 3 bases for V and 11 bases for J; bases not matched to a gene: 12. Germline V gives CDR1 MGHRA, CDR2 YSYEKL. CDR3 length: 15 amino acids. The CDR3 sequence: CASSQTRDRGSMAFF. In DNA form, the CDR3 reads TGCGCCAGCAGCCAGACCCGGGACAGGGGTTCGATGGCTTTCTTT.

This clone was seen a single time. V gene TRBV6-1 combines with J gene TRBJ2-7, with TRBD2 matching 12 bases. Germline V CDR1 and CDR2: MNHNS, SASEGT. There are 18 residues in the CDR3. The junction had 13 bases not matched to a gene; V was cut back by 4 bases and J by 3 bases. The CDR3 coding sequence is TGTGCCAGCAGTGGACAGGGGGTTACTAGCGGGAGGCTCTACGAGCAGTACTTC. Protein sequence: CASSGQGVTSGRLYEQYF.

This chain joins TRBV29-1 and TRBJ2-1; TRBD2 is a possible D gene (5 bases). This CDR3 is 11 amino acids long. Germline loops: CDR1 SQVTM, CDR2 ANQGSEA. V gave up 2 bases and J gave up 10 bases, with 9 bases separating them. The CDR3 region has the DNA TGCAGCGTTGAACAGCCGGGGGAGCAGTTCTTC. It encodes CSVEQPGEQFF.

The chain is built from TRBV5-5 and TRBJ2-1, with 10 bases lining up with TRBD2. CDR3 length equals 16 residues. V was clipped by 2 bases and J by 5 bases; unmatched bases: 7. Germline V gene data show CDR1 as SGHKS and CDR2 as YYEKEE (reference sequence). CDR3 DNA: TGTGCCAGCAGCTTCACTGTAACTAGCGGGAACAATGAGCAGTTCTTC. Protein sequence: CASSFTVTSGNNEQFF.

The chain combines TRBV6-5 with TRBJ2-7, with TRBD1 identical over 7 bases. The CDR3 extends over 15 amino acids. V lost 4 bases, J lost 2 bases, and 8 bases stayed unmatched. Germline CDR1 is MNHEY and CDR2 is SVGAGI. This CDR3 is CASSLDSGTAYEQYF. CDR3 nucleotide sequence: TGTGCCAGCAGTTTAGATTCCGGGACAGCCTACGAGCAGTACTTC.

The chain's CDR3 is CASRPTGNYGYTF. CDR3 DNA sequence: TGTGCCAGCAGGCCTACAGGAAACTATGGCTACACCTTC. The V call is TRBV12-3 or TRBV12-4, the J call TRBJ1-2; maybe TRBD1 (5 bases). V shed 6 bases and J shed 2 bases, with 10 bases lying between them. This CDR3 spans 13 amino acids.

V and J are TRBV6-5 and TRBJ1-1; 8 bases align to TRBD1. CDR3 size: 14 residues. Trimming removed 0 bases from V and 6 bases from J; junction bases left unmatched: 3. The V gene's germline CDR1 is MNHEY and CDR2 SVGAGI. Here the CDR3 reads CASSYSDRASEAFF. CDR3 DNA: TGTGCCAGCAGTTACTCGGACAGGGCCTCTGAAGCTTTCTTT.

The chain links TRBV6-5 to TRBJ2-7, with D perhaps TRBD1 (6 bases). Trimming took off 0 bases at V and 2 bases at J, with 8 bases between the two ends. This CDR3 is 14 amino acids long. The V gene's germline CDR1 is MNHEY and CDR2 SVGAGI. CDR3 region: CASSYSGGTYEQYF. The CDR3 bases are TGTGCCAGCAGTTACTCAGGGGGAACCTACGAGCAGTACTTC.

This chain connects TRBV6-1 to TRBJ2-1; D might be TRBD2 (6 bases). V dropped 2 bases and J dropped 7 bases, with 12 bases sitting between them. CDR3 length equals 14 residues. Germline CDR1 and CDR2: MNHNS and SASEGT. The CDR3 DNA is TGTGCCAGCAGTGAATCGGGTGGGGGGAATGAGCAGTTCTTC. It encodes CASSESGGGNEQFF.

The V call is TRBV28, the J call TRBJ1-6; D is possibly TRBD1 (5 bases). Trimming removed 5 bases from V and 6 bases from J, with 17 bases in between. The CDR3 is 16 residues long. Germline V gene data show CDR1 as MDHEN and CDR2 as SYDVKM. This chain's CDR3 is CASSPHIGHSNSPLHF. CDR3 DNA sequence: TGTGCCAGCAGTCCCCACATCGGACATAGTAATTCACCCCTCCACTTT. The variable domain in full, with the rest retrieved from reference TRBV28 and TRBJ1-6, is DVKVTQSSRYLVKRTGEKVFLECVQDMDHENMFWYRQDPGLGLRLIYFSYDVKMKEKGDIPEGYSVSREKKERFSLILESASTNQTSMYLCASSPHIGHSNSPLHFGNGTRLTVT.

In the case of this clone: This clone may be a read error of a much larger clone one base away. This CDR3 is CASSSGDTEAFF. In nucleotides, the CDR3 is TGTGCCAGCAGTTCAGGGGACACTGAAGCTTTCTTT. The chain carries TRBV28 and TRBJ1-1; D is perhaps TRBD1 (6 bases). Trimming removed 4 bases from V and 3 bases from J, with 6 bases in between. Germline loops: CDR1 MDHEN, CDR2 SYDVKM. This CDR3 contains 12 residues.

This clone was seen a few times. The chain combines TRBV28 with TRBJ2-5, with D maybe TRBD2 (6 bases). The CDR3 consists of 16 residues. The ends were cut back, 5 bases at V and 5 bases at J, with 21 bases in the middle. Looked up from germline, CDR1 is MDHEN and CDR2 is SYDVKM. CDR3 region: CASSTHGGGGRETQYF. The CDR3 DNA reads as TGTGCCAGCAGTACTCACGGGGGAGGAGGCAGGGAGACCCAGTACTTC.

In this sample, this clone turned up once. V and J are TRBV18 and TRBJ1-4; D might be TRBD1 (5 bases). Trimming left V 0 bases short and J 4 bases short, with 9 bases between. The CDR3 loop spans 15 amino acids. Germline V gene lookup returns CDR1 KGHSH and CDR2 LQKENI. CDR3 sequence (DNA): TGTGCCAGCTCACCACCAGGGGAAGTTAATGAAAAACTGTTTTTT. Its translation is CASSPPGEVNEKLFF.

The V call is TRBV5-1, the J call TRBJ2-7; maybe TRBD1 (5 bases). The CDR3 spans 12 residues. Germline V gene lookup returns CDR1 SGHRS and CDR2 YFSETQ. Trimming removed 4 bases at V and 3 bases at J, with 8 bases between. The CDR3 loop is CASSPDNYEQYF. CDR3 coding DNA: TGCGCCAGCAGCCCGGACAACTACGAGCAGTACTTC.

The chain uses TRBV6-2 or TRBV6-3 and TRBJ1-6; 7 nucleotides match TRBD1. Unmatched junction bases numbered 1, after V lost 1 base and J lost 7 bases. Germline loops: CDR1 MNHEY, CDR2 SVGEGT. This CDR3 is 14 amino acids long. CDR3 amino acids: CASSYYRGNSPLHF. In DNA form, the CDR3 reads TGTGCCAGCAGTTACTACAGGGGAAATTCACCCCTCCACTTT.

The chain couples TRBV11-2 to TRBJ1-6; D not resolved. The germline V and J ends were trimmed by 2 bases and 5 bases, with 13 bases remaining between them. Germline-derived CDR1 and CDR2 are SGHAT and FQNNGV. This CDR3 has 16 residues. The CDR3 DNA reads as TGTGCCAGCAGCTTAAATTTCGGGTCCGATAATTCACCCCTCCACTTT. This codes for CASSLNFGSDNSPLHF. Supplemented by reference TRBV11-2 and TRBJ1-6, the full variable domain reads EAGVAQSPRYKIIEKRQSVAFWCNPISGHATLYWYQQILGQGPKLLIQFQNNGVVDDSQLPKDRFSAERLKGVDSTLKIQPAKLEDSAVYLCASSLNFGSDNSPLHFGNGTRLTVT.

V is TRBV7-2 and J is TRBJ2-7, with 10 bases lining up with TRBD1. Germline CDR1 SGHTA, CDR2 FQGNSA. Trimming cost V 5 bases and J 0 bases; bases outside gene matches: 4. The CDR3 is 15 amino acids. CDR3 residues: CASSTRTGGSYEQYF. The CDR3 nucleotides read TGTGCCAGCAGCACTCGGACAGGGGGCTCCTACGAGCAGTACTTC.